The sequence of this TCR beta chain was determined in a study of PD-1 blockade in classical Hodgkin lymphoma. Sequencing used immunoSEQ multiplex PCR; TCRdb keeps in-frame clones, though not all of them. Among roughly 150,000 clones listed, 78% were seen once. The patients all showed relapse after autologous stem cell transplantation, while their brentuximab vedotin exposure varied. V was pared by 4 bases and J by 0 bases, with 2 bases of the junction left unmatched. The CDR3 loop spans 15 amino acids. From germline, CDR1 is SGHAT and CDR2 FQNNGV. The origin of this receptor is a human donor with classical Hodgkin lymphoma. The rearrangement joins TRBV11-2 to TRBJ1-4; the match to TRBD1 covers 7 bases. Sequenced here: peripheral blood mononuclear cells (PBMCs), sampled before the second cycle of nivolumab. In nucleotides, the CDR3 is TGTGCCAGCAGCTCCGGGACAGCAACTAATGAAAAACTGTTTTTT. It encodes CASSSGTATNEKLFF.